The 13 T cell receptor beta chains below were found in one sample sequenced in a study of blood T cells in healthy people across ages. A second PCR of about 6 to 12 cycles used a sample-barcoded 5' primer and a J-beta primer mix. TCRdb analysed the 5' RACE reads with MiXCR anew, one entry per CDR3 protein. The data contain about 800,000 distinct CDR3 sequences, 20% to 25% of them singletons. Separately, the same data were catalogued under a study of T cells of mothers and their children.

Input material: blood. All receptors derive from a boy between 10 and 17 years old in good health.

This clonotype came up a few times. The rearrangement joins TRBV12-3 or TRBV12-4 to TRBJ2-5; 8 bases map to TRBD2. The CDR3 has 16 amino acids. J gave up 4 bases and V 2 bases, and 9 bases lay outside the gene matches. CDR3 sequence reads: CASSLRGSGAGETQYF. The CDR3 DNA follows: TGTGCCAGCAGTTTAAGAGGTAGCGGGGCGGGAGAGACCCAGTACTTC.

The chain has TRBV20-1 and TRBJ2-2; 7 bases map to TRBD1. J gave up 6 bases and V 5 bases, and 9 bases lay outside the gene matches. CDR1 DFQATT and CDR2 SNEGSKA come from the germline V gene (reference sequence). The length of the CDR3 is 14 residues. The DNA for the CDR3 is TGCAGTGCTTTCGGCAGGGGGTTTCCCGGGGAGCTGTTTTTT. Translating it yields CSAFGRGFPGELFF.

This clonotype showed up just a few times. The chain combines TRBV7-9 with TRBJ2-1; tentative D call: TRBD2 (6 bases). The CDR3 totals 11 residues. V gave up 3 bases and J gave up 14 bases, with 11 bases separating them. CDR1 is SEHNR, CDR2 FQNEAQ, per germline (reference sequence). CDR3 nucleotides: TGTGCCAGCAGCTTCGGGAGAGGGGAGTTCTTC. Encoded protein: CASSFGRGEFF. Complete variable domain (other parts from reference TRBV7-9 and TRBJ2-1): DTGVSQNPRHKITKRGQNVTFRCDPISEHNRLYWYRQTLGQGPEFLTYFQNEAQLEKSRLLSDRFSAERPKGSFSTLEIQRTEQGDSAMYLCASSFGRGEFFGPGTRLTVL.

With regard to this clonotype: Its ends do not fully match the called genes, so a read error is possible. J is TRBJ2-7 and V is TRBV12-3 or TRBV12-4; 7 nucleotides align to TRBD1. The tail of the sequence fits TRBJ2-1 better, so the J call may be wrong. The CDR3 contains 12 residues. The chain's CDR3 is CASNRGYHEQFF. The DNA of the CDR3 is TGTGCCAGCAACAGGGGCTACCATGAGCAGTTCTTC.

The DNA of the CDR3 is TGTGCCGCACGAAGGGACAGCTCCTACAATGAGCAGTTCTTC. Amino acids: CAARRDSSYNEQFF. The chain recombines TRBV10-3 with TRBJ2-1; 7 bases align to TRBD1. V was pared by 11 bases and J by 0 bases, with 7 bases of the junction left unmatched. The germline gives CDR1 ENHRY, CDR2 SYGVKD. The CDR3 has 14 amino acids.

The rearrangement joins TRBV19 to TRBJ2-2; 8 nucleotides match TRBD2. With V trimmed by 6 bases and J by 4 bases, 7 bases remained unmatched. The germline V gene has CDR1 LNHDA and CDR2 SQIVND (reference sequence). The CDR3 has 15 residues. For the CDR3, the DNA is TGTGCCAGTAGCTTACTAGCGGACAGCACCGGGGAGCTGTTTTTT. Encoded protein: CASSLLADSTGELFF. The full variable domain, with the rest looked up from reference TRBV19 and TRBJ2-2, is DGGITQSPKYLFRKEGQNVTLSCEQNLNHDAMYWYRQDPGQGLRLIYYSQIVNDFQKGDIAEGYSVSREKKESFPLTVTSAQKNPTAFYLCASSLLADSTGELFFGEGSRLTVL.

The V call is TRBV28, the J call TRBJ1-5, with D unclear. This CDR3 has 14 amino acids. The germline V gene encodes CDR1 MDHEN and CDR2 SYDVKM. Deletions cut 3 bases from V and 5 bases from J, with 11 bases between. The CDR3 loop reads CASSLYGRDQPQHF. DNA of the CDR3: TGTGCCAGCAGTTTGTATGGTCGTGATCAGCCCCAGCATTTT.

The rearrangement uses TRBV20-1 and TRBJ1-1; possibly TRBD1 for D (5 bases). Trimming stripped 5 bases from V and 3 bases from J, with 10 bases between. This CDR3 region has 12 residues. In germline, CDR1 is DFQATT, CDR2 SNEGSKA (reference sequence). This chain's CDR3 is CSAGDWDTEAFF. Here the CDR3 DNA reads TGCAGTGCTGGGGACTGGGACACTGAAGCTTTCTTT.

Here the CDR3 reads CASSEYRGPETQYF. CDR3 bases: TGTGCCAGCAGTGAATACCGGGGGCCCGAGACCCAGTACTTC. This sequence joins TRBV25-1 and TRBJ2-5; D possibly uses TRBD1 or TRBD2 (6 bases each). The V gene lost 0 bases and the J gene lost 5 bases, with 10 bases spanning the gap. This CDR3 comprises 14 residues. Per the germline V gene, CDR1 is MGHDK and CDR2 is SYGVNS.

This clonotype was seen a few times. The genes are TRBV29-1 and TRBJ2-7; 7 bases map to TRBD2. The CDR3 extends over 14 amino acids. The germline gives CDR1 SQVTM, CDR2 ANQGSEA. V shed 3 bases, J shed 0 bases, and the junction held 5 bases outside the gene matches. The CDR3 sequence: CSVDPGGSSYEQYF. The CDR3 DNA reads TGCAGCGTTGACCCGGGAGGTTCCTCCTACGAGCAGTACTTC.

J is TRBJ2-5 and V is TRBV4-1; D unclear. The germline V gene encodes CDR1 MGHRA and CDR2 YSYEKL. This CDR3 is built from 14 residues. The V and J ends lost 4 bases and 5 bases respectively, with 14 bases between them. CDR3 DNA: TGCGCCAGCAGCCCGCAGGAAGGGCGGGAGACCCAGTACTTC. Translated: CASSPQEGRETQYF.

This chain uses TRBV6-6 with TRBJ1-4; no clear D. This CDR3 comprises 16 residues. The germline V and J ends were trimmed by 1 base and 3 bases, with 12 bases remaining between them. The germline CDR1 and CDR2 sequences are MNHNY and SVGAGI (reference sequence). The CDR3 DNA reads as TGTGCCAGCAGTTACTACCAGTGGGCCCCTAATGAAAAACTGTTTTTT. Translation: CASSYYQWAPNEKLFF.

The V and J genes are TRBV20-1 and TRBJ2-4, with 7 bases identical to TRBD1. Unmatched junction bases numbered 13, after V lost 3 bases and J lost 11 bases. There are 14 residues in the CDR3. From germline, CDR1 is DFQATT and CDR2 SNEGSKA (reference sequence). CDR3 protein: CSARDRLFSDLQYF. The DNA of the CDR3 is TGCAGTGCTAGGGACAGGCTTTTCTCCGACCTTCAGTACTTC.